This T cell receptor (beta chain) appears in the sequencing data of a study of shared clonotypes between healthy human individuals. Study-wide results and limits: What limited the represented genetic and exposure-history diversity was the small number of donors. Memory subsets had estimated richness that was generally smaller than that of naive subsets.

This CDR3 has 13 residues. CDR1 is WNHNN and CDR2 is SYGVQD in the germline V gene (reference sequence). The V and J ends lost 3 bases and 3 bases respectively, with 9 bases between them. With respect to this clone: Its specificity is not known.

CD45RO-negative, CCR7-positively selected cells formed the naive CD8 fraction, excluding terminally differentiated effector memory CD45RA+ cells. Replicate PCRs for sorted subsets used approximately 190 ng DNA; this equaled tens of thousands of T cell genomes. Repertoires were generated with immunoSEQ multiplex PCR, while TCRdb's copy carries only in-frame clones and drops some. Of roughly 590,000 clones listed, around 95% were seen once; the top ten hold around 0.097%. This clonotype was sampled from a woman in her twenties or thirties in good health. The chain uses TRBV10-1 and TRBJ2-7; D unclear. The sample comprised naive CD8+ T cells sorted from blood. The DNA for the CDR3 is TGCGCCAGCAGTGATCCCGGGTACTACGAGCAGTACTTC. Translation: CASSDPGYYEQYF.